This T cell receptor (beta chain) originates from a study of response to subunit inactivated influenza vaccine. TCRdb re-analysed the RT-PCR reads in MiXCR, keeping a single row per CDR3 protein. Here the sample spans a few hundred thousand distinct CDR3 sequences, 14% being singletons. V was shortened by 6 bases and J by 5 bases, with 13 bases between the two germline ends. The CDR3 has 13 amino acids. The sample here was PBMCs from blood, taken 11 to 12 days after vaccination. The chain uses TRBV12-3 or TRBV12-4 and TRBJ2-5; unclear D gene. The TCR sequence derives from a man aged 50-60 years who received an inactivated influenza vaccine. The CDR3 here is CASRRRNGETQYF. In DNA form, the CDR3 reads TGTGCCAGCAGGCGTCGGAATGGGGAGACCCAGTACTTC.